The present T cell receptor beta chain was sequenced within a study of blood T cell repertoires in COVID-19 (dated by TCRdb to the early 2020s). Study-wide context: The collaborator samples originated in the United States, Italy and Spain and spanned the acute and convalescent phases of COVID-19. The repertoires were made available in a free public database intended to serve as a resource for research on the immune response to SARS-CoV-2. The sample metadata nearly always contained a de-identified subject ID, COVID-19 status, age in years and sex. The prospective study material was composed of cDNA or gDNA derived from T cells, B-cell-depleted T cells, or PBMCs. The dataset comprised deeply sampled blood TCRbeta repertoires from subjects exposed to, actively infected with, or recovered from COVID-19. Samples came from the ongoing ImmuneRACE study (first 160 participants) plus 1,254 subjects from 6 global collaborators. Where HLA class I and class II types were available, the types were taken from metadata supplied by the sample provider, not from assay-based typing.

Results the study describes overall, beyond this receptor: How much clinical and demographic metadata was included differed by source and by participant, and the metadata was provided uncurated.

Collaborating institutions collected whole blood in K2EDTA tubes following their own protocols. For TCRbeta analysis, collaborator samples were shipped as frozen whole blood, as isolated PBMCs, or as DNA extracted from either sample type. The immunoSEQ Assay, a bias-controlled multiplex PCR, was used to amplify TCRbeta CDR3 regions from genomic DNA. The source study handled its data this way. Within the assay, amplification of reference gene primers was used to estimate how many nucleated cells each sample contained. To quantify the absolute abundance of each unique TCRbeta CDR3 rearrangement, sequence reads were collapsed and filtered. For each sample, productive Simpson clonality was calculated by taking the square root of Simpson's diversity index across productive rearrangements. TCRdb holds this immuneACCESS table with in-frame rearrangements only. Some clones are missing; in checked studies, unresolved V genes explain under half, and the rest has no known cause. V and J calls and clone size are those listed in that table; D and trimming were worked out from the DNA. Present in this sample are roughly 300,000 clones, around 81% of which were seen just once. The leading ten clones occupy less than 3% of the sample.

With regard to this clone: The antigen this receptor binds is unknown. No clone much larger than this one lies a single base away; base qualities are absent.

Including the terminal cysteine and phenylalanine, the CDR3 comprises 13 residues. Just CDR3 DNA is preserved here, 39 bases in frame from base 1. The junction carries 10 bases between V and J, which are trimmed by 4 bases and 1 base respectively. The germline V gene gives CDR1 as SQVTM and CDR2 as ANQGSEA. The chain uses TRBV29-1 and TRBJ1-1, with the D gene not confidently named. The sequencing input was peripheral blood. This TCR was sampled from an older woman with active or convalescent COVID-19. The nucleotide sequence is given as TGCAGCGTTGGGGAGTGGGGGAACACTGAAGCTTTCTTT. Translated, this is CSVGEWGNTEAFF.